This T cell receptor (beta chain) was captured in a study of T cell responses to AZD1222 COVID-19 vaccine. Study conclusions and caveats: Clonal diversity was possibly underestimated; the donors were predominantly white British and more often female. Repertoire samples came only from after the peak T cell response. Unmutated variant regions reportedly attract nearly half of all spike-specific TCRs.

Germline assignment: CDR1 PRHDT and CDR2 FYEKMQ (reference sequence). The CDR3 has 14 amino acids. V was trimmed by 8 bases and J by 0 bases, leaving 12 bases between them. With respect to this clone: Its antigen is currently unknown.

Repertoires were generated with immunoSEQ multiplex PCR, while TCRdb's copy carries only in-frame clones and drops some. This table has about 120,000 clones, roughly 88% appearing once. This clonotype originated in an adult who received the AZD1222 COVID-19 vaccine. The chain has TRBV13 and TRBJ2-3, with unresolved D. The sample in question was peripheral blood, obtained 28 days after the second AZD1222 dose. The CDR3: CASANPRSTDTQYF. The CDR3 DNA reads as TGTGCCAGCGCGAACCCGCGTAGCACAGATACGCAGTATTTT.